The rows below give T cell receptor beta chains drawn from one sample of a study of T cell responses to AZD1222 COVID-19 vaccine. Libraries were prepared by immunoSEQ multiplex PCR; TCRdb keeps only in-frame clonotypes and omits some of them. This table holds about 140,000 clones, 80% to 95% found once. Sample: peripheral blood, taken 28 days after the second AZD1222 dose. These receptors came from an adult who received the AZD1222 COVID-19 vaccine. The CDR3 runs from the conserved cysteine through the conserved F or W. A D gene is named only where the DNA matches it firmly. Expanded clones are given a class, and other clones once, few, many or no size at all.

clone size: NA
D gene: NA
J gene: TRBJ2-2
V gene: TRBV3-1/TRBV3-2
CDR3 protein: CASSQGSGATGELFF
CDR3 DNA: TGTGCCAGCAGCCAAGGGTCGGGGGCCACCGGGGAGCTGTTTTTT

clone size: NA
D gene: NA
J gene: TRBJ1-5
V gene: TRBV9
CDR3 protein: CASSVGSNQPQHF
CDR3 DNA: TGTGCCAGCAGCGTTGGCAGCAATCAGCCCCAGCATTTT

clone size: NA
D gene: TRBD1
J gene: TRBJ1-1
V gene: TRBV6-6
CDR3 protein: CASSITTGSSSTEAFF
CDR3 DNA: TGTGCCAGCAGTATAACGACAGGGAGCAGTAGCACTGAAGCTTTCTTT

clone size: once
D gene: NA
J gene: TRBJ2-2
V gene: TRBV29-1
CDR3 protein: CSAERGTGELFF
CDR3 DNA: TGCAGCGCCGAAAGGGGAACCGGGGAGCTGTTTTTT

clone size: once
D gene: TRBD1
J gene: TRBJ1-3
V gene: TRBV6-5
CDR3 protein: CASSYTRQGAGNTIYF
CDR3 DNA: TGTGCCAGCAGTTACACAAGACAGGGAGCTGGAAACACCATATATTTT

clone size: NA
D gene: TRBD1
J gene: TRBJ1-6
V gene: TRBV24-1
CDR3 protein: CATSANDRDNSPLHF
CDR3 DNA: TGTGCCACCAGTGCGAACGACAGGGATAATTCACCCCTCCACTTT

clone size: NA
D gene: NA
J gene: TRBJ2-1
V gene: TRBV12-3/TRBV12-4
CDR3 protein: CASLPTVSDEQFF
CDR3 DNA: TGTGCCAGCCTTCCGACCGTTAGCGATGAGCAGTTCTTC

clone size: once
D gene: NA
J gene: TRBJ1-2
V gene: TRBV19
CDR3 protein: CASKSGPYGYTF
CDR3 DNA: TGTGCCAGTAAATCAGGACCCTATGGCTACACCTTC

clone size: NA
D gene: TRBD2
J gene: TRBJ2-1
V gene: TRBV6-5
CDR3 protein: CASGRNGRANEQFF
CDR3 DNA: TGTGCCAGCGGTCGGAACGGGAGGGCCAATGAGCAGTTCTTC

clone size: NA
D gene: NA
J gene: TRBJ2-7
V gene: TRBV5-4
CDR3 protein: CASSRPGTSTYEQYF
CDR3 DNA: TGTGCCAGCAGCCGTCCCGGGACATCGACCTACGAGCAGTACTTC

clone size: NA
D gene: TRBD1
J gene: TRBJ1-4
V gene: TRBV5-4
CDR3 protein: CASSPSRGPDEKLFF
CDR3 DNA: TGTGCCAGCAGCCCTTCTAGGGGGCCGGATGAAAAACTGTTTTTT

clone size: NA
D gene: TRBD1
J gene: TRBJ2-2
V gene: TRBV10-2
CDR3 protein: CASSLRTGLTGELFF
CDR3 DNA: TGCGCCAGCAGTCTAAGGACAGGGCTCACCGGGGAGCTGTTTTTT

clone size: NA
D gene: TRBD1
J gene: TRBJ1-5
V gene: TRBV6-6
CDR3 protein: CASSLDRGPQPQHF
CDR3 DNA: TGTGCCAGCAGCCTGGACAGGGGGCCTCAGCCCCAGCATTTT

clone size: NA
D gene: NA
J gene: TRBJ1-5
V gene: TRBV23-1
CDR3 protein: CASSLTLRRADSNQPQHF
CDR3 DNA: TGCGCCAGCAGCCTAACACTACGGCGGGCAGATAGCAATCAGCCCCAGCATTTT

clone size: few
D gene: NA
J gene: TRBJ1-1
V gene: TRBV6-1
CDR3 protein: CASSETAFGDAYTEAFF
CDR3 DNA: TGTGCCAGCAGTGAAACTGCGTTTGGGGATGCATACACTGAAGCTTTCTTT

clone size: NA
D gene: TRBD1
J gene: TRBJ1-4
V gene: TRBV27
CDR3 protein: CASRNDRVGNEKLFF
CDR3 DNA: TGTGCCAGCAGAAACGACAGGGTTGGAAATGAAAAACTGTTTTTT

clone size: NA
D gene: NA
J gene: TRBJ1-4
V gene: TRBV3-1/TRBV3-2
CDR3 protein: CASRRAPANEKLFF
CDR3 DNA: TGTGCCAGCAGGAGGGCTCCGGCTAATGAAAAACTGTTTTTT

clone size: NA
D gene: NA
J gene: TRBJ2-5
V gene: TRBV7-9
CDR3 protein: CASSPPGGGETQYF
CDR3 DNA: TGTGCCAGCAGCCCGCCGGGTGGGGGTGAGACCCAGTACTTC

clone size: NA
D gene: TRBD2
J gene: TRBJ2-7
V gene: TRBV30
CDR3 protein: CAWSKTSGRAGEQYF
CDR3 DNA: TGTGCCTGGAGCAAAACTAGCGGGAGGGCAGGAGAGCAGTACTTC

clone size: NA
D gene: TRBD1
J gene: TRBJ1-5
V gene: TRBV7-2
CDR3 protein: CASSDRELQPQHF
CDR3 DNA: TGTGCCAGCAGCGACAGGGAGCTTCAGCCCCAGCATTTT

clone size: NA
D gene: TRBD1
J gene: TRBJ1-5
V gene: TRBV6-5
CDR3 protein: CASSYSRTGDQPQHF
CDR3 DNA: TGTGCCAGCAGTTACTCACGGACAGGGGATCAGCCCCAGCATTTT

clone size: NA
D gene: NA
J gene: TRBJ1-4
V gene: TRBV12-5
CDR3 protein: CASGLVRDTSSQRTNEKLFF
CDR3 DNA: TGTGCTAGTGGTTTGGTACGGGATACATCTTCCCAAAGGACTAATGAAAAACTGTTTTTT

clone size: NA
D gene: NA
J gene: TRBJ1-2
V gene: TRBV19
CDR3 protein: CASTGRQLGGYTF
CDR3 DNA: TGTGCCAGTACTGGCAGGCAGCTCGGTGGCTACACCTTC

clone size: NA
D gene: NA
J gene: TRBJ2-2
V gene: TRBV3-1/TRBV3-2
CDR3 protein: CASSQVWGQNTGELFF
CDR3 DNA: TGTGCCAGCAGCCAAGTGTGGGGACAAAACACCGGGGAGCTGTTTTTT

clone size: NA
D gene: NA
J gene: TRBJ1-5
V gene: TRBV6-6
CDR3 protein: CASSSPRNRGNQPQHF
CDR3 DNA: TGTGCCAGCAGTTCTCCCCGAAATAGGGGCAATCAGCCCCAGCATTTT

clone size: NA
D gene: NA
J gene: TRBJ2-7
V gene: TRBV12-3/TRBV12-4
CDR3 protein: CASSQGMTNEQYF
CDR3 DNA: TGTGCCAGCAGTCAGGGGATGACGAATGAGCAGTACTTC

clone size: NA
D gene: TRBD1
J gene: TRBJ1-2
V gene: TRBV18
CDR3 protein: CASSPSPGTGGYGYTF
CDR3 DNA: TGTGCCAGCTCACCATCCCCCGGGACAGGTGGCTATGGCTACACCTTC

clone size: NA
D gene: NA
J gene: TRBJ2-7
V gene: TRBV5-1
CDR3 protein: CASSFLDLTYEQYF
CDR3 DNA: TGCGCCAGCAGCTTCCTGGACTTAACCTACGAGCAGTACTTC

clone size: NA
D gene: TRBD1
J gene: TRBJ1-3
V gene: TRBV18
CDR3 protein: CASSPPGQGVPGNTIYF
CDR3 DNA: TGTGCCAGCTCACCACCGGGACAGGGAGTCCCTGGAAACACCATATATTTT

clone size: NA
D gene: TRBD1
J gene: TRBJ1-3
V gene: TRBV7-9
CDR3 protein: CASNRDRVIHSGNTIYF
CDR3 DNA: TGTGCCAGCAACCGAGACAGGGTCATTCACTCTGGAAACACCATATATTTT

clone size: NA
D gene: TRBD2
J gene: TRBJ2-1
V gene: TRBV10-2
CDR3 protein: CASRASGTSGGKFF
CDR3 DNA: TGCGCCAGCAGGGCCTCCGGGACTAGCGGGGGAAAGTTCTTC

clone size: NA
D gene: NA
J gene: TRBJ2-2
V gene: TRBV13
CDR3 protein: CASSSKSRVAGELFF
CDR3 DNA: TGTGCCAGCAGCTCCAAAAGCCGAGTAGCCGGGGAGCTGTTTTTT

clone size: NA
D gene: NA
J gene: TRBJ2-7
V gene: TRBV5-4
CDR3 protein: CASSLYWAAEQYF
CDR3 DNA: TGTGCCAGCAGCTTGTACTGGGCAGCCGAGCAGTACTTC

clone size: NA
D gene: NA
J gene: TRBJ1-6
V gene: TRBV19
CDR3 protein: CASKPSGTGNSPLHF
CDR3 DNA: TGTGCCAGTAAACCCTCGGGAACAGGGAATTCACCCCTCCACTTT

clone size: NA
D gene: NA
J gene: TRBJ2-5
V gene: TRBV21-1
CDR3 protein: CASSNTDRPSQETQYF
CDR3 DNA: TGTGCCAGCAGCAATACTGATCGGCCTTCACAAGAGACCCAGTACTTC

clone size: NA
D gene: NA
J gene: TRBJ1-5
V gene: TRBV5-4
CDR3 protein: CASSLGGQLGQPQHF
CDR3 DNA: TGTGCCAGCAGCTTGGGGGGGCAGCTGGGTCAGCCCCAGCATTTT

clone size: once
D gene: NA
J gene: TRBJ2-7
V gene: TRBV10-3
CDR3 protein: CAIAGNDEQYF
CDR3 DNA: TGTGCCATCGCGGGCAATGACGAGCAGTACTTC

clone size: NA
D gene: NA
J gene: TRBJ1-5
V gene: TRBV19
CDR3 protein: CASSIAGQPQHF
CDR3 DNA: TGTGCCAGTAGTATAGCGGGGCAGCCCCAGCATTTT

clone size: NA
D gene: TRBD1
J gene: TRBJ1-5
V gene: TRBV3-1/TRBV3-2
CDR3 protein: CASSPHRGSNQPQHF
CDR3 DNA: TGTGCCAGCAGCCCCCACAGGGGAAGCAATCAGCCCCAGCATTTT

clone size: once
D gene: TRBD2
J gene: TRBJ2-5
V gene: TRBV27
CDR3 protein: CASSRGGWETQYF
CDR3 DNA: TGTGCCAGCAGCCGGGGGGGCTGGGAGACCCAGTACTTC

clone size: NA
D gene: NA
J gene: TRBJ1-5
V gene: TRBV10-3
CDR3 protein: CAISEDGVRIGQPQHF
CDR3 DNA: TGTGCCATCAGTGAAGACGGGGTACGGATTGGTCAGCCCCAGCATTTT

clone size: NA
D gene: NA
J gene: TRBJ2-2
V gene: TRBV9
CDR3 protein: CASSVAPSGELFF
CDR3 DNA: TGTGCCAGCAGCGTAGCCCCTTCCGGGGAGCTGTTTTTT

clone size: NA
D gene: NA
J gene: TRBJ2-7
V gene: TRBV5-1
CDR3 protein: CASTPQPLQGWEQYF
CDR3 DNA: TGCGCCAGCACTCCACAGCCTCTTCAAGGTTGGGAGCAGTACTTC

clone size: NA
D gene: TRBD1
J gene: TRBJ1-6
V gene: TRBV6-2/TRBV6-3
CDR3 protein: CATTPGRTGSSYNSPLHF
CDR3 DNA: TGTGCCACCACCCCCGGCCGGACAGGGAGCTCCTATAATTCACCCCTCCACTTT

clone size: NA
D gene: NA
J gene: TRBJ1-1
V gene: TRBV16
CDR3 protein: CASSQSKGQGPRHTEAFF
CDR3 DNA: TGTGCCAGCAGCCAATCGAAGGGGCAGGGCCCCCGGCACACTGAAGCTTTCTTT

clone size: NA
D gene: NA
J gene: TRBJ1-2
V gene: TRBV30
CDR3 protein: CAWKGTNYGYTF
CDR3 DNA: TGTGCCTGGAAGGGGACTAACTATGGCTACACCTTC